The source of this TCR beta chain is a study of T-cell memory formation after mild COVID-19 (dated by TCRdb to 2020 to 2023). About the study as a whole: TCR sequence clusters from the two donors were largely donor specific. The cohort comprised two young, previously healthy adult volunteers, one female and one male. T-cell clones expanding and contracting after mild COVID-19 in a couple of donors were tracked by longitudinal TCRalpha and TCRbeta repertoire sequencing. Results the study describes overall, beyond this receptor: Clones contracting from day 15 to 85 had balanced CD4/CD8 phenotypes, while a second wave expanding from day 15 to 37 was biased towards CD4+. The detection of some responding clones in pre-infection memory suggests that pre-existing cross-reactive memory T cells joined the SARS-CoV-2 response. SARS-CoV-2 specificity was not confirmed for the second-wave clones peaking on day 37. Contracting CD4+ clones were located mainly in the CM and EM memory subsets, whereas CD8+ clones were found to be enriched in EMRA. The study included only a couple of mild cases, and larger cohorts that include severe cases with pre-infection samples were judged to be necessary.

There are a few counts of this clonotype. The target of this receptor is not known. There are no base qualities to consult, and no much larger clone falls within one base. TCRdb shows the sequencer as Illumina NovaSeq 6000. TCRalpha and TCRbeta cDNA libraries were constructed by 5'RACE with constant-segment primers, with sample barcodes and unique molecular identifiers being introduced. RNA was extracted from every sample with Trizol reagent. Amplification of the libraries took two PCR steps, and the second step added a second sample barcode plus Illumina TruSeq adapters. The libraries were sequenced on an Illumina NovaSeq using 2 x 150 bp paired-end reads. The source study handled its data this way. Demultiplexing of reads and collapsing into UMI-guided consensus sequences were performed with migec v1.2.7. Using mixcr v2.1.11, the UMI consensuses were aligned to TRA and TRB V and J templates and assembled into clonotypes. Expanded or contracted clonotypes were those called significant by both edgeR and NoisET, with noise models trained on biological replicates. For edgeR calls, the thresholds were a false discovery rate-adjusted p below 0.01 and a log2 fold-change of 1. As an exploratory analysis of dynamics, PCA with hierarchical clustering was applied to max-normalized trajectories of the 1000 most abundant clonotypes. Separately sequenced CD4+ and CD8+ repertoires were used to assign the CD4 or CD8 phenotype of responding clones. Using fastp trimming at Q25 and MiXCR clonotype assembly, TCRdb reanalyzed the public sequencing data and kept in-frame beta chains. Duplicate CDR3 protein sequences are folded into a single record with the most common DNA and genes. The V and J calls, along with clone size, are taken from TCRdb and not from the paper's own processing. This sample has about 250,000 distinct CDR3 sequences in its table, and under 20% of those were observed once. Clones ranked in the top ten supply about 21% of the sample.

Ficoll-Paque density gradient centrifugation was used to isolate PBMCs. CDR1 and CDR2 (SGHTA, FQGNSA) derive from the germline V gene. V and J lose 8 bases and 5 bases, and a span of 9 bases separates them. Counted from cysteine to phenylalanine, this CDR3 has 11 amino acids. Only CDR3 DNA remains: 33 bases, in frame from the first base. This TCR derives from a man younger than 35 who had mild COVID-19 (a few samples of this study predate the infection). The sample titles of this study are shuffled in the database, so cell type and time point are left out; the donor was told from shared clones. Sequenced input: PBMCs or a T cell subset sorted from them (not recorded which). Rearrangement joined TRBV7-2 to TRBJ1-2; TRBD1 is a possible D gene, resting on 5 matching bases. The CDR3: CASGGRYGYTF. The DNA reads TGTGCCAGCGGGGGGAGATATGGCTACACCTTC. With the rest looked up from the reference TRBV7-2 and TRBJ1-2 genes rather than sequenced, the full variable domain is GAGVSQSPSNKVTEKGKDVELRCDPISGHTALYWYRQSLGQGLEFLIYFQGNSAPDKSGLPSDRFSAERTGGSVSTLTIQRTQQEDSAVYLCASGGRYGYTFGSGTRLTVV.